Shown below are 5 T cell receptor beta chains from a single sample sequenced in a study of T cell repertoires in cytomegalovirus infection. TCRdb reprocessed the reads via MiXCR and lists one record per CDR3 protein. The table includes approximately 500,000 distinct CDR3 sequences, approximately 15% detected once. Sequenced: CD8+ T cells from PBMCs. The receptors derive from a human donor in good health (CMV status not recorded). Some clones in this sample may be carry-over from other donors' samples.

This chain uses TRBV4-2 with TRBJ2-2; a possible D gene is TRBD2 (6 bases). CDR1 is LGHNA, CDR2 YNFKEQ, per germline. Trimming removed 0 bases at V and 4 bases at J, with 12 bases between. This CDR3 has 16 amino acids. The CDR3 here is CASSQDAGRVTGELFF. CDR3 bases: TGTGCCAGCAGCCAAGATGCGGGAAGAGTCACCGGGGAGCTGTTTTTT.

In its sample, this clonotype was seen many times. The rearrangement joins TRBV6-6 to TRBJ1-5; 7 positions agree with TRBD1. The CDR3 is made up of 14 amino acids. The V segment lost 6 bases and the J segment 7 bases; nucleotides outside the gene matches: 9. Germline CDR1 MNHNY, CDR2 SVGAGI (reference sequence). CDR3 DNA sequence: TGTGCCAGCAGCCCAAACAGGGGAAAACAGCCCCAGCATTTT. Amino acid sequence: CASSPNRGKQPQHF.

This clonotype was recorded at least ten times. The chain recombines TRBV2 with TRBJ2-3, with 7 bases that match TRBD2. Germline V CDR1 and CDR2: SNHLY, FYNNEI. The CDR3 length is 12 residues. V shed 8 bases, J shed 6 bases, and the junction held 5 bases outside the gene matches. CDR3 amino acids: CASLRGGDTQYF. Here the CDR3 DNA reads TGTGCCAGCCTTCGGGGAGGGGATACGCAGTATTTT. The full variable domain, rest sourced from reference TRBV2 and TRBJ2-3, is EPEVTQTPSHQVTQMGQEVILRCVPISNHLYFYWYRQILGQKVEFLVSFYNNEISEKSEIFDDQFSVERPDGSNFTLKIRSTKLEDSAMYFCASLRGGDTQYFGPGTRLTVL.

This clonotype was found a few times. The rearrangement links TRBV6-5 to TRBJ1-2; 7 positions agree with TRBD1. The J segment lost 1 base and the V segment lost 1 base, leaving 3 bases of the junction unmatched. The CDR3 consists of 15 residues. The germline gives CDR1 MNHEY, CDR2 SVGAGI. Here the CDR3 reads CASSYWSGGNYGYTF. The CDR3 nucleotides read TGTGCCAGCAGTTACTGGTCAGGGGGTAACTATGGCTACACCTTC.

The chain carries TRBV28 and TRBJ1-6; TRBD1 is a possible D gene (6 bases). The V gene lost 6 bases and the J gene lost 7 bases, with 16 bases spanning the gap. The CDR3 has 15 residues. CDR1 and CDR2 (germline): MDHEN, SYDVKM. The CDR3: CASSGARGWNSPLHF. In nucleotides, the CDR3 is TGTGCCAGCAGCGGAGCCAGGGGTTGGAATTCACCCCTCCACTTT.